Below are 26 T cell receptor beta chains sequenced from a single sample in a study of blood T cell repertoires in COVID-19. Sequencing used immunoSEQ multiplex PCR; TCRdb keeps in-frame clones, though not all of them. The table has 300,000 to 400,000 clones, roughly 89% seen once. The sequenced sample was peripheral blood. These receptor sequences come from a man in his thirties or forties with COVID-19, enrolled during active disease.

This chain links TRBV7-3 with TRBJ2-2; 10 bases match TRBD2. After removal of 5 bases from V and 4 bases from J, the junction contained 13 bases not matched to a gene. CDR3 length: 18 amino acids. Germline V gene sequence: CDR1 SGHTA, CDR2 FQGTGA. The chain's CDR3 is CASSQVAGGFLSTGELFF. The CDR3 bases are TGTGCCAGCAGCCAAGTAGCGGGAGGCTTCCTGAGCACCGGGGAGCTGTTTTTT. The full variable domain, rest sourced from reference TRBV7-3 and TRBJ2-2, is GAGVSQTPSNKVTEKGKYVELRCDPISGHTALYWYRQSLGQGPEFLIYFQGTGAADDSGLPNDRFFAVRPEGSVSTLKIQRTERGDSAVYLCASSQVAGGFLSTGELFFGEGSRLTVL.

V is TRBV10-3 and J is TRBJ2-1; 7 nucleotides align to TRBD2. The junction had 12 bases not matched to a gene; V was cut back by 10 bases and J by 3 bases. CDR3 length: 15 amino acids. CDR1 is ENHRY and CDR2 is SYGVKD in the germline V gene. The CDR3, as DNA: TGTGCCAGCGAACCCGGGACTATGCGCTACAATGAGCAGTTCTTC. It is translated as CASEPGTMRYNEQFF.

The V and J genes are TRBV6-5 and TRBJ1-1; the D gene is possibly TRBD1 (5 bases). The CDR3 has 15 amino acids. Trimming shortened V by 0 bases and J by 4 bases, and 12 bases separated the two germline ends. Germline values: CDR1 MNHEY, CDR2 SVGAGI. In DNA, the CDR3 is TGTGCCAGCAGTTACTCGGTAGGGGCCGGCACTGAAGCTTTCTTT. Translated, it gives CASSYSVGAGTEAFF.

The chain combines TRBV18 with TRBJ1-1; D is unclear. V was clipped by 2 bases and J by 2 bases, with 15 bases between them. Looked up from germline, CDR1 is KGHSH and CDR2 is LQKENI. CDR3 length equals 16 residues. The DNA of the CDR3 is TGTGCCAGCTCACCATTCGAGGGTTCTATTAACACTGAAGCTTTCTTT. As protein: CASSPFEGSINTEAFF.

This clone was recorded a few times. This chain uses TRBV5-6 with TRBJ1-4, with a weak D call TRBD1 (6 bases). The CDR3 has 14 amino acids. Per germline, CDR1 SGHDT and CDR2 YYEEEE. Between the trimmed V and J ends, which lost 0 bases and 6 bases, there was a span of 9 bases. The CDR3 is CASSLGGGDEKLFF. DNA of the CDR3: TGTGCCAGCAGCTTGGGTGGGGGCGATGAAAAACTGTTTTTT.

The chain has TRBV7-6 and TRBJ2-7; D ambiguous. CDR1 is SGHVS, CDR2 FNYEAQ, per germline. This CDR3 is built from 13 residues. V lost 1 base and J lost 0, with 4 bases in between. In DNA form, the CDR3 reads TGTGCCAGCAGCTTAGTGGCCTCCTACGAGCAGTACTTC. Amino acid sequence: CASSLVASYEQYF.

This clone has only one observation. The CDR3, as DNA: TGTGCCAGCAGCTTGGGGGGACACAACCCTGAAGCTTTCTTT. This translates into CASSLGGHNPEAFF. The chain carries TRBV5-4 and TRBJ1-1; the D gene is possibly TRBD1 (6 bases). Germline values: CDR1 SGHNT, CDR2 YYREEE (reference sequence). The CDR3 totals 14 residues. Trimming removed 0 bases from V and 6 bases from J, with 12 bases in between.

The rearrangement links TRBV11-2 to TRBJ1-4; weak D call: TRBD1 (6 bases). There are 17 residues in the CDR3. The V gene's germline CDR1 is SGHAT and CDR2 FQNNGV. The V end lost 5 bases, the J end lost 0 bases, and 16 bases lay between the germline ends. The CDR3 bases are TGTGCCAGCAGCACCTTACAGGGCTTGGCAACTAATGAAAAACTGTTTTTT. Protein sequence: CASSTLQGLATNEKLFF. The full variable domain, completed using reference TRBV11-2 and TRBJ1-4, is EAGVAQSPRYKIIEKRQSVAFWCNPISGHATLYWYQQILGQGPKLLIQFQNNGVVDDSQLPKDRFSAERLKGVDSTLKIQPAKLEDSAVYLCASSTLQGLATNEKLFFGSGTQLSVL.

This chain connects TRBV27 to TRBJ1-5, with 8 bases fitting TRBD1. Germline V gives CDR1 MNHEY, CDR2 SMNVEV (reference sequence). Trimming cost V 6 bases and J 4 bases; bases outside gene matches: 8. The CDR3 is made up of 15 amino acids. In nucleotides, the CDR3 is TGTGCCAGCAGCCCAGTCGGACAGGGAAATCAGCCCCAGCATTTT. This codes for CASSPVGQGNQPQHF.

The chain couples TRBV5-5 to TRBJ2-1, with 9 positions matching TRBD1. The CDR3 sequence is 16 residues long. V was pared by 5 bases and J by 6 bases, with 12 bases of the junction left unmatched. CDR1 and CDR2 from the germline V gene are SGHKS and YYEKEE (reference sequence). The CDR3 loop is CASRVGLGQGSNEQFF. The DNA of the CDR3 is TGTGCCAGCAGGGTAGGGTTGGGACAGGGCAGCAATGAGCAGTTCTTC. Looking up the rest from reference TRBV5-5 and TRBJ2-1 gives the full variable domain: DAGVTQSPTHLIKTRGQQVTLRCSPISGHKSVSWYQQVLGQGPQFIFQYYEKEERGRGNFPDRFSARQFPNYSSELNVNALLLGDSALYLCASRVGLGQGSNEQFFGPGTRLTVL.

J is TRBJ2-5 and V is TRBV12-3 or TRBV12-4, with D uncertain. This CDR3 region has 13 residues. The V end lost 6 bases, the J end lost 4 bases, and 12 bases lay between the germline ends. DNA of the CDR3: TGTGCCAGCAGGGCCACATCCAGAGAGACCCAGTACTTC. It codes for CASRATSRETQYF.

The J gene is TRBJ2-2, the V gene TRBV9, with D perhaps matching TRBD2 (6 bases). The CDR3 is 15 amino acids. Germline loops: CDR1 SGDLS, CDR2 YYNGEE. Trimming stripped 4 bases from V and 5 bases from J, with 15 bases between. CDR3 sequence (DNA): TGTGCCAGCAGCTCCCGGGGGTTGGGAACCGGGGAGCTGTTTTTT. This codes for CASSSRGLGTGELFF.

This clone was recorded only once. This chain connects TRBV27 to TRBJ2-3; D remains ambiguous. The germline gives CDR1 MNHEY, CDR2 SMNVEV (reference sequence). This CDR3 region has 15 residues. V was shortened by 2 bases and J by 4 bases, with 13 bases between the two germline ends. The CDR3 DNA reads TGTGCCAGCAGTTTAGATCTGGGCCCGGCAGATACGCAGTATTTT. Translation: CASSLDLGPADTQYF.

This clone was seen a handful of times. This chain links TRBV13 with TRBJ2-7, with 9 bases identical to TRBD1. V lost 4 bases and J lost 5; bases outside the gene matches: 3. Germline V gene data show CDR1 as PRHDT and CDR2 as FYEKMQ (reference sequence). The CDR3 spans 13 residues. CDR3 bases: TGTGCCAGCAGCTCAGACAGGGGGGACGAGCAGTACTTC. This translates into CASSSDRGDEQYF.

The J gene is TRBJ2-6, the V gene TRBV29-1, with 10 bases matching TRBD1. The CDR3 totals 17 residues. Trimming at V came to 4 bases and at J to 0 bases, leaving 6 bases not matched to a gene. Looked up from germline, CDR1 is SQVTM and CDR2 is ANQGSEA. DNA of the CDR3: TGCAGCGTTGTACCGGGACAGGGGTTCTCTGGGGCCAACGTCCTGACTTTC. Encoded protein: CSVVPGQGFSGANVLTF. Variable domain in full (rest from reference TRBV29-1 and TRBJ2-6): SAVISQKPSRDICQRGTSLTIQCQVDSQVTMMFWYRQQPGQSLTLIATANQGSEATYESGFVIDKFPISRPNLTFSTLTVSNMSPEDSSIYLCSVVPGQGFSGANVLTFGAGSRLTVL.

The CDR3 DNA sequence: TGTGCTAGTGGCCCGGAGACAGGAGTTGAAGCTTTCTTT. This codes for CASGPETGVEAFF. The gene calls are TRBV12-5 and TRBJ1-1; possible D gene TRBD1, 6 bases. V was cut by 6 bases and J by 7 bases, with 15 bases left in between. The CDR3 has 13 amino acids. Germline V gene sequence: CDR1 LGHNT, CDR2 FRNRAP.

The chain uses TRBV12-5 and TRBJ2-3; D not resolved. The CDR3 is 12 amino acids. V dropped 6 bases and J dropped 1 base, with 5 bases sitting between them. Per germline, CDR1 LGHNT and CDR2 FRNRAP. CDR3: CASGQGTDTQYF. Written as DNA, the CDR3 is TGTGCTAGTGGGCAGGGCACAGATACGCAGTATTTT.

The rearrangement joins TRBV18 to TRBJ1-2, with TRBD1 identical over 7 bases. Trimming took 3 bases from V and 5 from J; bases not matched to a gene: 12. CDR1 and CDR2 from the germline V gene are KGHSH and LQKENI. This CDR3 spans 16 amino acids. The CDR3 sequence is CASSPPGRDSFYGYTF. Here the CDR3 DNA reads TGTGCCAGCTCACCTCCGGGTCGGGACAGTTTTTATGGCTACACCTTC.

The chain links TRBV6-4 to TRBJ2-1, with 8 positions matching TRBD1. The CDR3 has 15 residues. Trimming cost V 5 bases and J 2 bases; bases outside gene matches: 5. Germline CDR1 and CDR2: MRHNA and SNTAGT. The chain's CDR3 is CASSTGTGTYNEQFF. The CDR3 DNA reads TGTGCCAGCAGTACCGGGACAGGAACCTACAATGAGCAGTTCTTC.

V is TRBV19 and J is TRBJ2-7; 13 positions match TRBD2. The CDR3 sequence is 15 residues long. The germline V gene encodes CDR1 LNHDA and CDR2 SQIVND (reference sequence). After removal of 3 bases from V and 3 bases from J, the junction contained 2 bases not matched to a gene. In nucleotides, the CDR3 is TGTGCCAGTAGTATGGGACTAGCGGGAATCTACGAGCAGTACTTC. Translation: CASSMGLAGIYEQYF.

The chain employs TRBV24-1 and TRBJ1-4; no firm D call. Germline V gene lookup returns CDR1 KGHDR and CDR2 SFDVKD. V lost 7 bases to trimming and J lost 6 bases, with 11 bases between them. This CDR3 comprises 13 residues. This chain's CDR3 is CATRDSSDEKLFF. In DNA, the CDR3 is TGTGCCACCAGGGACTCTTCGGATGAAAAACTGTTTTTT.

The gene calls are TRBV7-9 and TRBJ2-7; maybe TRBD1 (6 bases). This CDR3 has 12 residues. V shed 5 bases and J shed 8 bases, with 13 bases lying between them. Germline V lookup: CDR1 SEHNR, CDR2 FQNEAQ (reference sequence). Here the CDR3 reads CASSEGDTKQYF. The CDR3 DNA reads TGTGCCAGCAGCGAGGGGGACACCAAGCAGTACTTC.

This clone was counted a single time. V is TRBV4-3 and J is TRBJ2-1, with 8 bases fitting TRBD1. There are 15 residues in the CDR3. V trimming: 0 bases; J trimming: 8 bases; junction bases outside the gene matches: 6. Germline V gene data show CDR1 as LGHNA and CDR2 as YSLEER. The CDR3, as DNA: TGCGCCAGCAGCCAAGACAGGGGGCTAGCCGATGAGCAGTTCTTC. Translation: CASSQDRGLADEQFF.

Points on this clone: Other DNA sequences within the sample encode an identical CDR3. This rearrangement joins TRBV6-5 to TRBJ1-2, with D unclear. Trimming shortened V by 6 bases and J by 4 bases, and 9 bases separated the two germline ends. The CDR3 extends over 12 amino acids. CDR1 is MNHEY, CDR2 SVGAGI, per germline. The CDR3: CASSSPGYGYTF. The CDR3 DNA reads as TGTGCCAGCAGCTCCCCCGGCTATGGCTACACCTTC.

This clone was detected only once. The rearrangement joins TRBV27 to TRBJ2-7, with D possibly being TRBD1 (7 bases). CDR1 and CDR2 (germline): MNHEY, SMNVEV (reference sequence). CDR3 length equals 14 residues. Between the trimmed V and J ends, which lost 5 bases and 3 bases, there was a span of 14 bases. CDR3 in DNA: TGTGCCAGCAGTCCTCGACAGGGAGGCTACGAGCAGTACTTC. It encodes CASSPRQGGYEQYF.

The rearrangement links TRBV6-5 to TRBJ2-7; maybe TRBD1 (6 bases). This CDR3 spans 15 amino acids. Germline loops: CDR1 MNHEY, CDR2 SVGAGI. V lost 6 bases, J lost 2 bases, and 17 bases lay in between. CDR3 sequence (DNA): TGTGCCAGCAGCTCCACAGGGTTCGTGACCTACGAGCAGTACTTC. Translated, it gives CASSSTGFVTYEQYF.